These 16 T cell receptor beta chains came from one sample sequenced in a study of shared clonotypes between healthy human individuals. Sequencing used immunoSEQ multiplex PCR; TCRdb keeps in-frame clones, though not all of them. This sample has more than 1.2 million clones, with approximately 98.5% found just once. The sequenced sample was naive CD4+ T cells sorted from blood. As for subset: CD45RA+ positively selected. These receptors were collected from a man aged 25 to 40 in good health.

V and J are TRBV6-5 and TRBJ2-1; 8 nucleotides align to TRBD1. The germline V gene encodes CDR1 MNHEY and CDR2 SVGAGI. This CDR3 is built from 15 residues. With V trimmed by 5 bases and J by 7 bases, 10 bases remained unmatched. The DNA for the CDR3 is TGTGCCAGCAGTCGCCCCCGGACAGGGAGGAATGAGCAGTTCTTC. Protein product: CASSRPRTGRNEQFF.

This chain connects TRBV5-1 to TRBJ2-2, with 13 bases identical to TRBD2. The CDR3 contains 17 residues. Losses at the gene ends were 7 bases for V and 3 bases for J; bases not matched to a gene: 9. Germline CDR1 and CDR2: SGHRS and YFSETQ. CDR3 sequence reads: CASRGTSGILDTGELFF. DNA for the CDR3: TGCGCCAGCCGAGGGACTAGCGGGATTTTAGACACCGGGGAGCTGTTTTTT.

CDR3 in DNA: TGCAGCGTTGAAGCCACAGCGAACACTGAAGCTTTCTTT. This codes for CSVEATANTEAFF. This sequence joins TRBV29-1 and TRBJ1-1; D ambiguous. The V gene lost 1 base and the J gene lost 1 base, with 7 bases spanning the gap. Looked up from germline, CDR1 is SQVTM and CDR2 is ANQGSEA. This CDR3 has 13 amino acids.

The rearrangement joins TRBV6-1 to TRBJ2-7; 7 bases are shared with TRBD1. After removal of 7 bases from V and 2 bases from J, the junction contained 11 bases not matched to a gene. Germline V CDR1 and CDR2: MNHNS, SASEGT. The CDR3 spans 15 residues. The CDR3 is CASTTLGTVPYEQYF. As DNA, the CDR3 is TGTGCCAGCACCACGCTAGGGACAGTTCCCTACGAGCAGTACTTC.

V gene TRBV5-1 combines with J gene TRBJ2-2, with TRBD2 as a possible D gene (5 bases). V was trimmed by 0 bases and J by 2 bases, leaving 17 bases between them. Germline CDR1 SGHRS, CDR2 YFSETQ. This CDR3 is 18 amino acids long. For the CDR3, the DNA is TGCGCCAGCAGCTTGGTAAAGTGGCGCCGGGAAAACACCGGGGAGCTGTTTTTT. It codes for CASSLVKWRRENTGELFF.

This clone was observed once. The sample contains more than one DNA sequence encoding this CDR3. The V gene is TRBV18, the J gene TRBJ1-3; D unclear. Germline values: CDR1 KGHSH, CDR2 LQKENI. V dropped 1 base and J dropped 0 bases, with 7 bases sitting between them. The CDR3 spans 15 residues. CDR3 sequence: CASSPQGFSGNTIYF. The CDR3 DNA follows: TGTGCCAGCTCACCACAGGGATTCTCTGGAAACACCATATATTTT.

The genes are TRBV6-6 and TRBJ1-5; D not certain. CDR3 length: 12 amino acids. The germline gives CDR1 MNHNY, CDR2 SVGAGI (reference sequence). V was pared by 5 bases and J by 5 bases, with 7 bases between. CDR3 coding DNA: TGTGCCAGCAGTAGGATTGATCAGCCCCAGCATTTT. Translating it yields CASSRIDQPQHF.

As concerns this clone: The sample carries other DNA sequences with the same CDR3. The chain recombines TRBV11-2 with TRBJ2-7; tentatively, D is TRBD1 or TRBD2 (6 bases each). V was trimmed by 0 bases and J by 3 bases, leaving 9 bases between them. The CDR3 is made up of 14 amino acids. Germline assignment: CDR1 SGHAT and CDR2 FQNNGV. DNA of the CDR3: TGTGCCAGCAGCTTAGATCGGGGGCTCTACGAGCAGTACTTC. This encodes CASSLDRGLYEQYF. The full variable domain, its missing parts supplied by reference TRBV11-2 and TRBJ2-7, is EAGVAQSPRYKIIEKRQSVAFWCNPISGHATLYWYQQILGQGPKLLIQFQNNGVVDDSQLPKDRFSAERLKGVDSTLKIQPAKLEDSAVYLCASSLDRGLYEQYFGPGTRLTVT.

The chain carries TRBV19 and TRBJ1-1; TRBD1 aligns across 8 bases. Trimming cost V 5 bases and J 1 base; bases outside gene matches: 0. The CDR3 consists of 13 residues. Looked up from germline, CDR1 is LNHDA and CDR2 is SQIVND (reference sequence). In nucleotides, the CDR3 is TGTGCCAGTAGTGGACAGGGGAACACTGAAGCTTTCTTT. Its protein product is CASSGQGNTEAFF.

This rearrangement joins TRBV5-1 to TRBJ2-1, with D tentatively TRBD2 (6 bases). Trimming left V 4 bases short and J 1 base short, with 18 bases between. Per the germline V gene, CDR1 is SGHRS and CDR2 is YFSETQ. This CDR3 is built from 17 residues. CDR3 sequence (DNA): TGCGCCAGCAGCGTAATCCCGGGGGTTGGATCCTACAATGAGCAGTTCTTC. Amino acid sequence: CASSVIPGVGSYNEQFF.

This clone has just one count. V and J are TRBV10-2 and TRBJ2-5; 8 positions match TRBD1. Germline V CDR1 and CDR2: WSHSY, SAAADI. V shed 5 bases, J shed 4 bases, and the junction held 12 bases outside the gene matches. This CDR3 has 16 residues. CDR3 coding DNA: TGCGCCAGCAGTCTCGGACAGGGAATTTTTGGAGAGACCCAGTACTTC. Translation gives CASSLGQGIFGETQYF.

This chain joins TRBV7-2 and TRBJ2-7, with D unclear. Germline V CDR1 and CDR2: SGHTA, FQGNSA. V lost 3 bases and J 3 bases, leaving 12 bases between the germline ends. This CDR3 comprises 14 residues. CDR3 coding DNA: TGTGCCAGCAGCTTTGGAGTTCTACTCTACGAGCAGTACTTC. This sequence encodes CASSFGVLLYEQYF.

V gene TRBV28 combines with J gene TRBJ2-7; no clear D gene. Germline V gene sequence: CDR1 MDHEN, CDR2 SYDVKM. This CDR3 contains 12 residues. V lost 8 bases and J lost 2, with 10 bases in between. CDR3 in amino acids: CASAGSTYEQYF. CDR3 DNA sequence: TGTGCCAGCGCCGGGTCCACCTACGAGCAGTACTTC.

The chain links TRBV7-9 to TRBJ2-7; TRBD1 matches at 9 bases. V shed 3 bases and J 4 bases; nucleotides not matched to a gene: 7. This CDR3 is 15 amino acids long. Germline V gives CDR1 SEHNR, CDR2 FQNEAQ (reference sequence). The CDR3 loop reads CASSLIGQGPYEQYF. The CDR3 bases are TGTGCCAGCAGCTTGATAGGACAGGGGCCGTACGAGCAGTACTTC.

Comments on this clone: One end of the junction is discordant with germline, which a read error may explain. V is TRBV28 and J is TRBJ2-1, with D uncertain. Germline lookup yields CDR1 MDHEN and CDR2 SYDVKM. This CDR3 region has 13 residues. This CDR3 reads CASSYGQNNKQFF. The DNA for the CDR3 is TGTGCCAGCAGTTACGGCCAGAACAATAAGCAGTTCTTC.

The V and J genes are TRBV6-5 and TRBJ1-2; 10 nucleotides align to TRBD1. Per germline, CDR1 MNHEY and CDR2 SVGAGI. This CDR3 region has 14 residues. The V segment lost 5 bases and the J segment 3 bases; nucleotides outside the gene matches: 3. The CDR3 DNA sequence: TGTGCCAGCAGTCGCGACAGGGGGCACTATGGCTACACCTTC. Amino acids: CASSRDRGHYGYTF.